This T cell receptor beta chain was recorded in a study of blood T cells in healthy people across ages. For the second PCR, which ran for about 6 to 12 cycles, a sample-barcoded 5' primer and a J-beta primer mix were used. One entry per CDR3 protein, called by TCRdb with MiXCR from the 5' RACE reads. This sample carries hundreds of thousands of distinct CDR3 sequences, roughly three fifths of them seen once, and the ten largest clones take approximately 24%. The V gene's germline CDR1 is SQVTM and CDR2 ANQGSEA. CDR3 length: 16 amino acids. V lost 0 bases to trimming and J lost 2 bases; unmatched junction nucleotides: 7. This clonotype was counted a single time.

The receptor was isolated from a man between 40 and 49 years old in good health. The chain couples TRBV29-1 to TRBJ1-1; 9 bases match TRBD1. Sequenced material: blood. Here the CDR3 reads CSVEDRGDRDNTEAFF. The CDR3, as DNA: TGCAGCGTTGAAGATCGGGGGGACAGGGACAACACTGAAGCTTTCTTT.